This T cell receptor (beta chain) was obtained from a study of cytomegalovirus exposure and HLA in healthy donors. The method was immunoSEQ multiplex PCR; TCRdb's version includes in-frame clones alone and lacks a portion of them. The repertoire has 150,000 to 200,000 clones, about 90% of them found once; the top ten carry more than 2.5%. The donors were part of the validation cohort of 100 to 150 subjects. That cohort was separate from the first cohort, which comprised under 700 subjects. Trimming at V came to 5 bases and at J to 3 bases, leaving 6 bases not matched to a gene. Per the germline V gene, CDR1 is SGHVS and CDR2 is FQNEAQ. The CDR3 runs 15 residues.

The material sequenced was PBMCs. The source of this sequence is a woman aged 18-30 years in good health and CMV-seropositive. The V and J genes are TRBV7-8 and TRBJ2-7, with 11 positions matching TRBD2. The CDR3 DNA follows: TGTGCCAGCAGCCCGAGACTAGCGGGGAGCTACGAGCAGTACTTC. Protein product: CASSPRLAGSYEQYF.